This T cell receptor (beta chain) comes out of a study of T cell responses to AZD1222 COVID-19 vaccine. Libraries were prepared by immunoSEQ multiplex PCR; TCRdb keeps only in-frame clonotypes and omits some of them. This sample has 150,000 or so clones, with about nine tenths found just once. General study findings and limits: Epitopes outside B.1.351 and B.1.1.7 mutated regions reportedly drew nearly half of spike TCRs. Clonal diversity may have been underestimated, and the donors were mostly white British, with more females than males.

This clone occurred once. Its antigen remains unknown. This CDR3 comprises 14 residues. Germline assignment: CDR1 ENHRY and CDR2 SYGVKD. With 11 bases clipped from V and 5 bases from J, the junction kept 9 bases outside the gene matches. The material was peripheral blood, obtained on day 0 of AZD1222 vaccination. This clonotype originated in an adult in good health. V gene TRBV10-3 combines with J gene TRBJ1-6; 7 bases align to TRBD1. The CDR3 DNA reads as TGTGCCTCCCTTGGGCAGGGGGATAATTCACCCCTCCACTTT. It is translated as CASLGQGDNSPLHF.